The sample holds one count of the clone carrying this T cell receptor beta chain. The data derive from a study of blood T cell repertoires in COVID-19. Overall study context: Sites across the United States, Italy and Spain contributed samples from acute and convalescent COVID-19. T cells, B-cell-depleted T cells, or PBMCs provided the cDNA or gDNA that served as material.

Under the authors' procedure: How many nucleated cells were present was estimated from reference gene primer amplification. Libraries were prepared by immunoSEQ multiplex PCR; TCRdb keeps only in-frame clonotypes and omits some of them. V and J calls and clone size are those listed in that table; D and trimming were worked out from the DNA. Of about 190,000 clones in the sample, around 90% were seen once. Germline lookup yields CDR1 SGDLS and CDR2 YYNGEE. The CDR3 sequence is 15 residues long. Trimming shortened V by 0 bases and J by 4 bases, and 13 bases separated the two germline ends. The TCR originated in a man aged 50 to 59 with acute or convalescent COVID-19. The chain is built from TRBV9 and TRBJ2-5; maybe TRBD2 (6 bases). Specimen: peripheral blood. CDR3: CASSVAGLSGETQYF. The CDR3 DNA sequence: TGTGCCAGCAGCGTAGCGGGACTGTCGGGAGAGACCCAGTACTTC.